The TCR beta chain under discussion was sequenced for a study of CD8+CD57+ T cells in acquired aplastic anemia. Study background: An average of roughly 3 ug of DNA was obtained from sorted CD4+ and CD8+ cells. Study conclusions and caveats: Over 25 shared CD8+ CDR3s appeared highly expressed within patients' immunodominant clones. Researchers reported that CD8+ Simpson's diversity was not significantly different in patients versus controls.

The V gene's germline CDR1 is MGHDK and CDR2 SYGVNS. CDR3 length: 14 amino acids. With 2 bases removed from V and 12 bases from J, the gap between germline ends came to 16 bases. CDR3 and TCR beta VDJ profiling relied on a genomic DNA template. TCRdb analysed the reads with MiXCR anew, one entry per CDR3 protein. Among approximately 150,000 distinct CDR3 sequences listed, roughly half were seen once. All patients picked for sequencing had shown, by flow cytometry, an expansion of CD8+CD57+ cells. Patients were untreated when blood was sampled. The table lists this clonotype with many counts. As yet, its antigen is unknown.

The rearrangement joins TRBV25-1 to TRBJ1-4; D not resolved. The source material was sorted CD4+, CD8+, or CD8+CD57+ T cells (not recorded which) from PBMCs. The receptor was isolated from a human donor with aplastic anemia. The CDR3 DNA is TGTGCCAGCAGTGAAGCAAGGGCCCCTGAGCAACTGTTTTTT. Its translation: CASSEARAPEQLFF.